This TCR beta chain was identified during a study of radiotherapy plus CTLA-4 blockade in lung cancer. Produced via immunoSEQ multiplex PCR; TCRdb's table is partial and in-frame only. Of about 97,000 clones in the sample, 65% to 80% were seen once. Trimming shortened V by 1 base and J by 2 bases, and 14 bases separated the two germline ends. Per germline, CDR1 MGHRA and CDR2 YSYEKL. This CDR3 comprises 17 residues. This specimen consisted of peripheral blood, obtained from a patient treated with radiotherapy plus ipilimumab. The chain couples TRBV4-1 to TRBJ2-2; possible D gene TRBD2, 6 bases. This clonotype originated in a human donor with non-small cell lung cancer who had a partial response to radiotherapy plus ipilimumab. Some clones in this sample may be carry-over from other donors' samples. In DNA form, the CDR3 reads TGCGCCAGCAGCCAAGGGTTTCAACTAGCCAACACCGGGGAGCTGTTTTTT. Protein product: CASSQGFQLANTGELFF.